These 30 T cell receptor beta chains were sequenced from one sample in a study of cytomegalovirus exposure and HLA in healthy donors. Primers: 60 Vbeta forward and 13 Jbeta reverse. The data were produced by immunoSEQ multiplex PCR, yet TCRdb's version contains in-frame clones alone and is incomplete. The sample records 160,000 or so clones, approximately 80% being singletons. Input material: PBMCs. The receptors originated from a male donor in good health and CMV-seropositive.

V gene TRBV5-1 combines with J gene TRBJ2-5; 7 bases map to TRBD1. The CDR3 has 15 residues. CDR1 is SGHRS, CDR2 YFSETQ, per germline. V shed 1 base, J shed 5 bases, and the junction held 8 bases outside the gene matches. The CDR3 region has the DNA TGCGCCAGCAGCTTGCCGACAGGGATAGGGGAGACCCAGTACTTC. Translated: CASSLPTGIGETQYF.

This sequence joins TRBV23-1 and TRBJ1-2; D might be TRBD1 (6 bases). TRBV23-1 is recorded as an ORF, its role being uncertain. V gave up 8 bases and J gave up 2 bases, with 15 bases separating them. This CDR3 region has 14 residues. CDR3 protein: CASGGRGWNYGYTF. The CDR3, as DNA: TGCGCCAGCGGGGGCCGGGGTTGGAACTATGGCTACACCTTC.

Only a few counts were recorded for this clone. The genes are TRBV6-5 and TRBJ1-4, with no clear D. Per the germline V gene, CDR1 is MNHEY and CDR2 is SVGAGI. The CDR3 sequence is 12 residues long. V was trimmed by 6 bases and J by 6 bases, leaving 8 bases between them. CDR3 loop: CASRSGYEKLFF. The CDR3 DNA is TGTGCCAGCAGATCCGGTTATGAAAAACTGTTTTTT.

The genes are TRBV5-1 and TRBJ1-1; D gene ambiguous. V lost 5 bases and J 0 bases, leaving 11 bases between the germline ends. This CDR3 has 14 amino acids. Germline V gene sequence: CDR1 SGHRS, CDR2 YFSETQ. DNA for the CDR3: TGCGCCAGCAGGTGGGCAGGTTTGAACACTGAAGCTTTCTTT. Its protein is CASRWAGLNTEAFF.

The J gene is TRBJ2-5, the V gene TRBV7-9; 10 bases are shared with TRBD2. Germline values: CDR1 SEHNR, CDR2 FQNEAQ (reference sequence). The CDR3 contains 15 residues. The trim removed 5 bases at V and 1 base at J, leaving 4 bases unmatched. This CDR3 is CASSGLAETQETQYF. The CDR3 nucleotides are TGTGCCAGCAGCGGACTAGCGGAGACCCAAGAGACCCAGTACTTC.

V gene TRBV28 combines with J gene TRBJ2-7; D gene uncertain. CDR3 length: 12 residues. Per germline, CDR1 MDHEN and CDR2 SYDVKM. Trimming took off 7 bases at V and 0 bases at J, with 7 bases between the two ends. In DNA form, the CDR3 reads TGTGCCAGCACGGCGGCCTCCTACGAGCAGTACTTC. Encoded protein: CASTAASYEQYF.

This clone was picked up a small number of times. The CDR3 region has the DNA TGTGCCAGCAGCTTCGGAACGGGCTCCTACGAGCAGTACTTC. Its translation: CASSFGTGSYEQYF. This rearrangement joins TRBV11-2 to TRBJ2-7; D not certain. Trimming took 3 bases from V and 0 from J, leaving 9 bases between them. The germline V gene encodes CDR1 SGHAT and CDR2 FQNNGV. The CDR3 length is 14 residues.

This chain connects TRBV28 to TRBJ2-3; the D is unclear. CDR1 MDHEN and CDR2 SYDVKM come from the germline V gene. The CDR3 contains 12 residues. CDR3 protein: CAARRSMDTQYF. CDR3 coding DNA: TGTGCAGCGCGGCGGAGTATGGATACGCAGTATTTT.

A single count supports this clone. This chain connects TRBV28 to TRBJ1-6, with unresolved D. Per germline, CDR1 MDHEN and CDR2 SYDVKM. With 6 bases removed from V and 7 bases from J, the gap between germline ends came to 7 bases. The CDR3 contains 12 residues. CDR3 sequence (DNA): TGTGCCAGCAGATCGGAGAATTCACCCCTCCACTTT. Its translation is CASRSENSPLHF.

Details on this clone: The conserved closing phenylalanine or tryptophan is absent in this CDR3, likely reflecting a read error. It is unclear where the CDR3 begins or ends on the DNA, so no DNA is shown, and the CDR3 is as TCRdb lists it. This sequence joins TRBV7-7 and TRBJ2-3; TRBD1 is the table's D call, not checked against the DNA. 9 amino acids form the CDR3, both terminal residues included. Per the germline V gene, CDR1 is SSHAT and CDR2 is FNYEAQ (reference sequence). CDR3: CASSFPPQI.

The chain employs TRBV7-9 and TRBJ2-3; 12 nucleotides agree with TRBD2. Germline CDR1 and CDR2: SEHNR and FQNEAQ (reference sequence). V was pared by 5 bases and J by 3 bases, with 9 bases of the junction left unmatched. CDR3 length equals 17 residues. The CDR3 DNA reads as TGTGCCAGCAGCCCCGGATTCCTAGCGGGAGGGACAGATACGCAGTATTTT. This encodes CASSPGFLAGGTDTQYF. Full variable domain (remainder filled in from reference TRBV7-9 and TRBJ2-3): DTGVSQNPRHKITKRGQNVTFRCDPISEHNRLYWYRQTLGQGPEFLTYFQNEAQLEKSRLLSDRFSAERPKGSFSTLEIQRTEQGDSAMYLCASSPGFLAGGTDTQYFGPGTRLTVL.

In the case of this clone: The junction departs from germline at one end; a sequencing error may be responsible. The V gene is TRBV7-9, the J gene TRBJ2-1; 13 bases are shared with TRBD2. CDR1 and CDR2 (germline): SEHNR, FQNEAQ (reference sequence). This CDR3 spans 16 amino acids. This CDR3 reads CSSSPRTSGRINEQFF. CDR3 nucleotide sequence: TGTTCCAGCAGCCCCCGGACTAGCGGGAGAATAAATGAGCAGTTCTTC.

The chain couples TRBV7-6 to TRBJ2-7, with a tentative D call TRBD1 (5 bases). Per the germline V gene, CDR1 is SGHVS and CDR2 is FNYEAQ. The CDR3 sequence is 15 residues long. Trimming took 5 bases from V and 2 from J, leaving 16 bases between them. In nucleotides, the CDR3 is TGTGCCAGCAGCCCTGGTGGGGCTTCCACCTACGAGCAGTACTTC. It encodes CASSPGGASTYEQYF.

The chain recombines TRBV20-1 with TRBJ1-2; D is perhaps TRBD1 (6 bases). The CDR3 extends over 11 amino acids. Trimming removed 5 bases at V and 10 bases at J, with 14 bases between. Germline lookup yields CDR1 DFQATT and CDR2 SNEGSKA (reference sequence). DNA of the CDR3: TGCAGTGCTTGGGACACCCCATTCTACACCTTC. The encoded protein is CSAWDTPFYTF.

This chain links TRBV19 with TRBJ2-6, with 10 bases identical to TRBD1. The ends lost 4 bases at V and 2 bases at J; junction bases unmatched: 11. Germline CDR1 is LNHDA and CDR2 is SQIVND (reference sequence). The CDR3 is made up of 19 amino acids. This CDR3 reads CASSNGTGTGAAGANVLTF. The CDR3 DNA sequence: TGTGCCAGTAGTAACGGGACCGGGACAGGGGCAGCTGGGGCCAACGTCCTGACTTTC.

This clone was counted between two and nine times. This CDR3 reads CASRPLGGRADTIYF. In DNA, the CDR3 is TGTGCCAGCAGACCTCTCGGGGGGCGGGCGGACACCATATATTTT. The V call is TRBV6-5, the J call TRBJ1-3; possible D gene TRBD1, 6 bases. The CDR3 runs to 15 residues. Germline CDR1 and CDR2: MNHEY and SVGAGI. Trimming cost V 6 bases and J 8 bases, with 20 bases left between them.

This clone has just a few counts. The V and J genes are TRBV10-3 and TRBJ1-2, with D possibly matching TRBD1 (5 bases). V gave up 4 bases and J gave up 5 bases, with 11 bases separating them. The CDR3 totals 13 residues. Germline lookup yields CDR1 ENHRY and CDR2 SYGVKD. CDR3: CAISAPGTYGYTF. DNA of the CDR3: TGTGCCATCAGTGCCCCGGGGACTTATGGCTACACCTTC.

The chain uses TRBV7-9 and TRBJ2-3, with 8 bases matching TRBD2. In germline, CDR1 is SEHNR, CDR2 FQNEAQ (reference sequence). CDR3 length: 15 residues. With V trimmed by 6 bases and J by 0 bases, 5 bases remained unmatched. This chain's CDR3 is CASSPTSASTDTQYF. The CDR3 nucleotides read TGTGCCAGCAGTCCGACTAGCGCTAGCACAGATACGCAGTATTTT.

V gene TRBV19 combines with J gene TRBJ1-4; TRBD1 matches 7 bases. J was trimmed by 4 bases and V by 4 bases; bases with no gene match: 6. CDR3 length: 15 amino acids. Germline V gene data show CDR1 as LNHDA and CDR2 as SQIVND (reference sequence). The CDR3, as DNA: TGTGCCAGTAGTACTCGCCGACAGGGTAATGAAAAACTGTTTTTT. Amino acid sequence: CASSTRRQGNEKLFF.

The chain links TRBV28 to TRBJ1-3, with D perhaps matching TRBD1 (6 bases). The CDR3 covers 14 residues. V was cut by 7 bases and J by 4 bases, with 14 bases left in between. Germline V gene data show CDR1 as MDHEN and CDR2 as SYDVKM. The chain's CDR3 is CASIRGGPGNTIYF. For the CDR3, the DNA is TGTGCCAGCATAAGGGGGGGTCCCGGAAACACCATATATTTT.

The chain uses TRBV18 and TRBJ2-1; TRBD2 is a possible D gene (6 bases). The CDR3 totals 15 residues. CDR1 and CDR2 (germline): KGHSH, LQKENI. Trimming took off 2 bases at V and 0 bases at J, with 8 bases between the two ends. CDR3 coding DNA: TGTGCCAGCTCACCAATCGGGAGCTCCTACAATGAGCAGTTCTTC. Its protein is CASSPIGSSYNEQFF.

The chain has TRBV7-2 and TRBJ2-1, with 7 bases fitting TRBD2. After removal of 1 base from V and 7 bases from J, the junction contained 10 bases not matched to a gene. The length of the CDR3 is 16 residues. The V gene's germline CDR1 is SGHTA and CDR2 FQGNSA. The CDR3 reads CASSLDGRSGWNEQFF. CDR3 nucleotide sequence: TGTGCCAGCAGCTTAGACGGGAGGTCGGGGTGGAATGAGCAGTTCTTC.

This clone was recorded only once. V gene TRBV5-4 combines with J gene TRBJ1-2; 7 bases agree with TRBD1. Germline loops: CDR1 SGHNT, CDR2 YYREEE (reference sequence). The CDR3 is 14 amino acids. Trimming at V came to 4 bases and at J to 5 bases, leaving 8 bases not matched to a gene. The CDR3 reads CASSGEGARYGYTF. CDR3 in DNA: TGTGCCAGCAGCGGTGAGGGGGCTCGGTATGGCTACACCTTC.

V gene TRBV11-3 combines with J gene TRBJ1-1; D is perhaps TRBD1 (5 bases). The V gene lost 2 bases and the J gene lost 2 bases, with 6 bases spanning the gap. CDR1 is SGHNT and CDR2 is YENEEA in the germline V gene. This CDR3 comprises 13 residues. In nucleotides, the CDR3 is TGTGCCAGCAGCTTAAGGACAAACACTGAAGCTTTCTTT. Translated, it gives CASSLRTNTEAFF.

The chain recombines TRBV27 with TRBJ1-1; 9 nucleotides line up with TRBD1. Germline CDR1 MNHEY, CDR2 SMNVEV (reference sequence). The CDR3 totals 14 residues. The J segment lost 8 bases and the V segment lost 3 bases, leaving 7 bases of the junction unmatched. CDR3 sequence reads: CASSFNFGTGEAFF. CDR3 bases: TGTGCCAGCAGTTTTAATTTTGGGACAGGGGAAGCTTTCTTT.

This clone has a handful of counts. The chain combines TRBV4-1 with TRBJ1-1; D gene uncertain. Trimming removed 0 bases from V and 0 bases from J, with 8 bases in between. Germline assignment: CDR1 MGHRA and CDR2 YSYEKL. The CDR3 sequence is 15 residues long. Written as DNA, the CDR3 is TGCGCCAGCAGCCAAGATGAGGTGATGAACACTGAAGCTTTCTTT. Protein sequence: CASSQDEVMNTEAFF.

This chain connects TRBV27 to TRBJ2-3, with 8 nucleotides matching TRBD1. The CDR3 loop spans 17 amino acids. Per the germline V gene, CDR1 is MNHEY and CDR2 is SMNVEV (reference sequence). V shed 5 bases and J 1 base; nucleotides not matched to a gene: 11. In DNA form, the CDR3 reads TGTGCCAGCAGTCCCATTACCGGGACAGGACGCACAGATACGCAGTATTTT. Its translation is CASSPITGTGRTDTQYF.

The chain carries TRBV5-5 and TRBJ1-2; tentatively, D is TRBD1 (5 bases). Germline CDR1 is SGHKS and CDR2 is YYEKEE (reference sequence). This CDR3 is 13 amino acids long. The V end lost 4 bases, the J end lost 3 bases, and 10 bases lay between the germline ends. The CDR3 reads CASSAGQDYGYTF. CDR3 in DNA: TGTGCCAGCAGCGCCGGACAAGACTATGGCTACACCTTC.

The chain couples TRBV19 to TRBJ2-2; 13 bases match TRBD2. The CDR3 runs 14 residues. Germline V gene sequence: CDR1 LNHDA, CDR2 SQIVND (reference sequence). V gave up 10 bases and J gave up 7 bases; unmatched junction bases: 6. The CDR3 coding sequence is TGTGCCACTAGGACTAGCGGGAGTATCGGGGAGCTGTTTTTT. Its protein is CATRTSGSIGELFF.

Comments on this clone: The junction departs from germline at one end; a sequencing error may be responsible. The rearrangement links TRBV7-9 to TRBJ1-2; D perhaps matches TRBD1 (6 bases). This CDR3 has 14 residues. CDR1 and CDR2 (germline): SEHNR, FQNEAQ (reference sequence). CDR3 amino acids: CSSSLAGENYGYTF. As DNA, the CDR3 is TGTTCCAGCAGCTTGGCAGGGGAGAATTATGGCTACACCTTC. Based on the CDR3 plus reference TRBV7-9 and TRBJ1-2, the full variable domain is DTGVSQNPRHKITKRGQNVTFRCDPISEHNRLYWYRQTLGQGPEFLTYFQNEAQLEKSRLLSDRFSAERPKGSFSTLEIQRTEQGDSAMYLCSSSLAGENYGYTFGSGTRLTVV.